This is a list of T cell receptor beta chains from one sample in a study of cytomegalovirus exposure and HLA in healthy donors. Profiling relied on immunoSEQ multiplex PCR, and the TCRdb table lists in-frame clones only, not all of them. The sample includes almost 95,000 clones, 50% to 75% of them seen just once. Specimen: PBMCs. The receptors shown here come from a man between 25 and 39 years old in good health and CMV-seronegative. The CDR3 runs from the conserved cysteine through the conserved F or W. Fields, in order: V gene, J gene, D gene, clone size, CDR3 protein, CDR3 DNA. A D gene is named only where the DNA matches it firmly. Not all rows give a size; the values are once, few, many and, for expanded clones, a class.

TRBV18,TRBJ1-4,TRBD1,-,CASSLQQGSEKLFF,TGTGCCAGCTCACTTCAACAGGGGAGCGAAAAACTGTTTTTT
TRBV6-8,TRBJ2-7,TRBD1,-,CASGQPGQTFYEQYF,TGTGCCAGCGGCCAACCGGGACAGACTTTCTACGAGCAGTACTTC
TRBV7-8,TRBJ1-1,-,-,CASSSGIPEAFF,TGTGCCAGCAGTTCAGGGATACCTGAAGCTTTCTTT
TRBV6-5,TRBJ2-7,-,-,CASSLSGAYEQYF,TGTGCCAGCAGTTTGTCCGGGGCCTACGAGCAGTACTTC
TRBV18,TRBJ1-4,-,few,CASSLDRTVNEKLFF,TGTGCCAGCTCACTCGACAGGACGGTGAATGAAAAACTGTTTTTT
TRBV4-2,TRBJ1-1,TRBD1,once,CASSQVPRDRNAFF,TGTGCCAGCAGCCAAGTTCCCCGGGACAGGAATGCTTTCTTT
TRBV25-1,TRBJ1-2,-,-,CAATTSGHNYGYTF,TGTGCCGCAACAACCTCCGGACACAACTATGGCTACACCTTC
TRBV19,TRBJ1-2,-,-,CASSHQGFVGYTF,TGTGCCAGTAGCCATCAGGGCTTTGTTGGCTACACCTTC
TRBV19,TRBJ2-7,TRBD1,-,CASSMGTGSYEQYF,TGTGCCAGTAGCATGGGGACAGGGTCCTACGAGCAGTACTTC
TRBV28,TRBJ1-4,-,-,CASSTRRGVANEKLFF,TGTGCCAGCAGTACAAGGCGGGGGGTAGCTAATGAAAAACTGTTTTTT
TRBV11-3,TRBJ2-2,TRBD2,few,CASSPVTRGGGTGELFF,TGTGCCAGCAGCCCAGTTACGCGGGGGGGAGGAACCGGGGAGCTGTTTTTT
TRBV7-8,TRBJ2-4,-,-,CASSLQGEGENIQYF,TGTGCCAGCAGCTTACAGGGTGAAGGTGAAAACATTCAGTACTTC
TRBV28,TRBJ2-4,TRBD1,-,CASSSGTGGLVAKNIQYF,TGTGCCAGCAGTTCGGGGACAGGGGGCCTGGTAGCCAAAAACATTCAGTACTTC
TRBV10-2,TRBJ2-1,TRBD2,-,CASSEFRLAVSYNEQFF,TGCGCCAGCAGTGAGTTCCGACTAGCCGTCTCCTACAATGAGCAGTTCTTC
TRBV11-2,TRBJ2-3,-,-,CASSWLDYPDTQYF,TGTGCCAGCAGCTGGCTGGACTATCCAGATACGCAGTATTTT
TRBV19,TRBJ1-2,TRBD1,-,CASSTPGQGNRGYTF,TGTGCCAGTAGTACGCCGGGACAGGGTAATAGGGGCTACACCTTC
TRBV6-5,TRBJ2-7,-,-,CASWRGPSEQYF,TGTGCCAGTTGGAGGGGGCCAAGCGAGCAGTACTTC
TRBV4-3,TRBJ2-3,TRBD2,once,CASSPLAGGADTQYF,TGCGCCAGCAGCCCCTTGGCGGGGGGCGCAGATACGCAGTATTTT
TRBV7-8,TRBJ2-4,TRBD2,-,CASSLGSGGTKNIQYF,TGTGCCAGCAGCTTAGGTAGCGGGGGAACCAAAAACATTCAGTACTTC
TRBV15,TRBJ2-5,TRBD1,-,CATSRDLGTGVETQYF,TGTGCCACCAGCAGAGATTTAGGGACAGGGGTTGAGACCCAGTACTTC
TRBV7-2,TRBJ2-3,TRBD2,once,CASSSSGGLTDTQYF,TGTGCCAGCAGTTCCAGCGGGGGCCTAACAGATACGCAGTATTTT
TRBV30,TRBJ2-4,-,few,CAWSVRGVEAKNIQYF,TGTGCCTGGAGCGTCCGGGGTGTCGAAGCCAAAAACATTCAGTACTTC
TRBV19,TRBJ1-2,-,-,CASSMPQGEGYTF,TGTGCCAGTAGTATGCCCCAGGGTGAGGGCTACACCTTC
TRBV6-6,TRBJ1-4,TRBD1,-,CASNLDRDGEKLFF,TGTGCCAGCAACCTGGACAGGGATGGGGAAAAACTGTTTTTT
TRBV7-9,TRBJ2-5,-,-,CASCAGTNFETQYF,TGTGCCAGCTGCGCAGGGACAAATTTTGAGACCCAGTACTTC
TRBV7-3,TRBJ2-1,TRBD2,-,CASSPRIAGEKRNEQFF,TGTGCCAGCAGCCCGAGAATAGCGGGAGAAAAAAGGAATGAGCAGTTCTTC
TRBV18,TRBJ1-1,-,-,CASSPQWTEEAFF,TGTGCCAGCTCACCTCAATGGACAGAGGAAGCTTTCTTT
TRBV9,TRBJ2-5,-,-,CASSVDSQETQYF,TGTGCCAGCAGCGTAGATAGTCAAGAGACCCAGTACTTC
TRBV19,TRBJ2-1,TRBD2,-,CASSIDRDYYNEQFF,TGTGCCAGTAGTATAGACCGGGACTACTACAATGAGCAGTTCTTC
TRBV19,TRBJ1-5,TRBD1,-,CASSFSDRANQPQHF,TGTGCCAGTAGTTTCAGCGACAGGGCAAATCAGCCCCAGCATTTT
TRBV19,TRBJ2-7,TRBD1,-,CASSTGQGLYEQYF,TGTGCCAGTAGTACGGGACAGGGTTTATACGAGCAGTACTTC
TRBV5-4,TRBJ2-2,-,once,CASSLAGSTGELFF,TGTGCCAGCAGCTTGGCGGGGAGCACCGGGGAGCTGTTTTTT
TRBV7-9,TRBJ2-2,-,few,CASGLVLANTGELFF,TGTGCCAGCGGGTTAGTCCTAGCGAACACCGGGGAGCTGTTTTTT
TRBV20-1,TRBJ2-1,-,-,CSAGGEPEQFF,TGCAGTGCTGGGGGCGAGCCTGAGCAGTTCTTC
TRBV29-1,TRBJ1-2,-,-,CSAGGGSYGYTF,TGCAGCGCTGGCGGAGGGTCTTATGGCTACACCTTC
TRBV5-1,TRBJ1-5,-,-,CASSLGGEPQHF,TGCGCCAGCAGCTTGGGGGGAGAGCCCCAGCATTTT
TRBV5-1,TRBJ1-1,TRBD1,-,CASSLDRGLGTEAFF,TGCGCCAGCAGCTTGGACAGGGGGCTGGGGACTGAAGCTTTCTTT
TRBV11-2,TRBJ2-7,-,-,CASNSFYSYEQYF,TGTGCCAGCAACTCGTTTTACTCCTACGAGCAGTACTTC
TRBV5-1,TRBJ2-7,TRBD1,few,CASSSGDREIDEQYF,TGCGCCAGCAGCTCCGGGGACAGAGAGATTGACGAGCAGTACTTC
TRBV19,TRBJ1-4,-,-,CASSIAPDRPNEKLFF,TGTGCCAGTAGTATAGCCCCGGACAGACCTAATGAAAAACTGTTTTTT
TRBV5-1,TRBJ2-3,TRBD1,-,CASSLEGRGSTDTQYF,TGCGCCAGCAGCTTGGAGGGCAGGGGGAGCACAGATACGCAGTATTTT
TRBV7-9,TRBJ2-7,TRBD1,-,CSSSSTKRQGGDEQYF,TGTTCCAGCAGCTCAACTAAAAGACAGGGGGGGGACGAGCAGTACTTC
TRBV2,TRBJ1-6,-,-,CASSEARGGNSPLHF,TGTGCCAGCAGTGAAGCCCGAGGGGGAAATTCACCCCTCCACTTT
TRBV19,TRBJ1-2,-,-,CASSIRGYGYTF,TGTGCCAGTAGTATCCGGGGCTATGGCTACACCTTC
TRBV19,TRBJ2-5,-,-,CASSMGGVQTQYF,TGTGCCAGTAGTATGGGGGGAGTCCAGACCCAGTACTTC
TRBV9,TRBJ2-1,-,once,CASSGIIANEQFF,TGTGCCAGCAGTGGAATCATAGCCAATGAGCAGTTCTTC
TRBV28,TRBJ2-5,TRBD2,-,CASSSPGLAGGGETQYF,TGTGCCAGCAGCTCTCCTGGACTAGCGGGAGGGGGAGAGACCCAGTACTTC
TRBV7-9,TRBJ2-1,TRBD1,-,CSSSRTGNEQFF,TGTTCCAGCAGCCGGACAGGGAATGAGCAGTTCTTC
TRBV5-1,TRBJ2-1,-,-,CASSLLAGMVNEQFF,TGCGCCAGCAGCTTGCTGGCGGGGATGGTCAATGAGCAGTTCTTC
TRBV29-1,TRBJ2-1,-,-,CSVDGLTYNEQFF,TGCAGCGTTGACGGGTTGACGTACAATGAGCAGTTCTTC
TRBV2,TRBJ2-5,-,-,CASTPSPQETQYF,TGTGCCAGCACGCCTAGCCCCCAAGAGACCCAGTACTTC
TRBV5-1,TRBJ2-5,TRBD2,-,CASSVGLAGGKETQYF,TGCGCCAGCAGCGTAGGACTAGCGGGAGGAAAAGAGACCCAGTACTTC
TRBV7-6,TRBJ2-3,-,-,CASSPEWGTDTQYF,TGTGCCAGCAGCCCGGAGTGGGGCACAGATACGCAGTATTTT
TRBV7-3,TRBJ2-6,-,-,CASSLGASGANVLTF,TGTGCCAGCAGCTTAGGGGCATCTGGGGCCAACGTCCTGACTTTC
TRBV19,TRBJ1-2,-,-,CASNPSQSYGYTF,TGTGCCAGTAACCCCTCACAGAGCTATGGCTACACCTTC
TRBV19,TRBJ1-2,TRBD1,-,CASSTGWDSYGYTF,TGTGCCAGTAGTACGGGGTGGGACAGCTATGGCTACACCTTC
TRBV5-5,TRBJ1-5,-,few,CASSLDRAGNQPQHF,TGTGCCAGCAGCTTGGACAGGGCTGGCAATCAGCCCCAGCATTTT